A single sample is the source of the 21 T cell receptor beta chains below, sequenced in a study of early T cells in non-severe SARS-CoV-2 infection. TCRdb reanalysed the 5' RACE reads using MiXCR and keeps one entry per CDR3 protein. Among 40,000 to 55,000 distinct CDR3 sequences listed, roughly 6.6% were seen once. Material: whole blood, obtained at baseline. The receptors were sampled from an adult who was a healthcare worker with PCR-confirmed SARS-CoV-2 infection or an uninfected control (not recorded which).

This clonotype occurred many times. Here the CDR3 DNA reads TGTGCCAGCAGTAACCCCCGCTCGCTCTCCTACGAGCAGTACTTC. It translates to CASSNPRSLSYEQYF. V is TRBV2 and J is TRBJ2-7; D is unclear. From germline, CDR1 is SNHLY and CDR2 FYNNEI. V was shortened by 5 bases and J by 0 bases, with 14 bases between the two germline ends. This CDR3 has 15 amino acids.

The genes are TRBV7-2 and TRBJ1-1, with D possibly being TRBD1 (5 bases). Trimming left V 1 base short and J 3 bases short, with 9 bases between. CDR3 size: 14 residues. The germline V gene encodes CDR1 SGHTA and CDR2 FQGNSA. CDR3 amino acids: CASSLGGVDTEAFF. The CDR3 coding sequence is TGTGCCAGCAGCTTAGGAGGGGTGGACACTGAAGCTTTCTTT. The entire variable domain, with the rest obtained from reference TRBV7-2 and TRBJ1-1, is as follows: GAGVSQSPSNKVTEKGKDVELRCDPISGHTALYWYRQSLGQGLEFLIYFQGNSAPDKSGLPSDRFSAERTGGSVSTLTIQRTQQEDSAVYLCASSLGGVDTEAFFGQGTRLTVV.

CDR3 amino acids: CASRRGTYEQYF. The CDR3 bases are TGTGCCAGCAGGCGGGGAACCTACGAGCAGTACTTC. The chain links TRBV6-1 to TRBJ2-7; tentative D call: TRBD2 (6 bases). CDR3 length: 12 residues. The ends were cut back, 6 bases at V and 2 bases at J, with 8 bases in the middle. CDR1 and CDR2 from the germline V gene are MNHNS and SASEGT.

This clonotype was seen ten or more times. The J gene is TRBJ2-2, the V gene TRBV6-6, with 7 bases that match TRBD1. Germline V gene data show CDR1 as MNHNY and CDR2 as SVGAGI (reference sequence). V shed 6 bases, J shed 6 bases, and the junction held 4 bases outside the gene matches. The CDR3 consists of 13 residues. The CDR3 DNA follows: TGTGCCAGCAGACGACAGGGCGCCGGGGAGCTGTTTTTT. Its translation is CASRRQGAGELFF.

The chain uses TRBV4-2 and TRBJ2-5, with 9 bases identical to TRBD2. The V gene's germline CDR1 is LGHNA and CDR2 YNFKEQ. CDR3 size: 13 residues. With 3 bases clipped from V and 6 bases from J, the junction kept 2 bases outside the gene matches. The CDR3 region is CASSQTSGQTQYF. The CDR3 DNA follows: TGTGCCAGCAGCCAGACTAGCGGCCAGACCCAGTACTTC.

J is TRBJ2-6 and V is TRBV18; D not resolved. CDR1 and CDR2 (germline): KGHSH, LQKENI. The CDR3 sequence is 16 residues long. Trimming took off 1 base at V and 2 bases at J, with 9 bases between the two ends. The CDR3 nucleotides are TGTGCCAGCTCACCACAGTTAGTAACTGGGGCCAACGTCCTGACTTTC. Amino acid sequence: CASSPQLVTGANVLTF.

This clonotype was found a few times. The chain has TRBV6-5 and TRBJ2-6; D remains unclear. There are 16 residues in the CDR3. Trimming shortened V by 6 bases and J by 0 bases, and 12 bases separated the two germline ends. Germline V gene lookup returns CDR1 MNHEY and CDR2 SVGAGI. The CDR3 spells CASRIAESSGANVLTF. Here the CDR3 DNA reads TGTGCCAGCAGAATCGCCGAAAGCTCTGGGGCCAACGTCCTGACTTTC.

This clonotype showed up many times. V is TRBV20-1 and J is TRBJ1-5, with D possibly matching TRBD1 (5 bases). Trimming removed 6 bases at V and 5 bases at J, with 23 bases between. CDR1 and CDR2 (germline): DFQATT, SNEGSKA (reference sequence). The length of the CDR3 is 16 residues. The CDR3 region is CSALGLGGLGDQPQHF. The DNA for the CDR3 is TGCAGTGCCCTTGGCCTGGGGGGACTGGGAGATCAGCCCCAGCATTTT.

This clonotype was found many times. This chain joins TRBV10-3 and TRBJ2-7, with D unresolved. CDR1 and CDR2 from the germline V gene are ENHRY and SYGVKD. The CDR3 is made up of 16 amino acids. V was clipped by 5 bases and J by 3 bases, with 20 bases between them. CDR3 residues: CAISSRAQLKVYEQYF. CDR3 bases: TGTGCCATCAGTTCTAGGGCCCAGTTAAAGGTCTACGAGCAGTACTTC.

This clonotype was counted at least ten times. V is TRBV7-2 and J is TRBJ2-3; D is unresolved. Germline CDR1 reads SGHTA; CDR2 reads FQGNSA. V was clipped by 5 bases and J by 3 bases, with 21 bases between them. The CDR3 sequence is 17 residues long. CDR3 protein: CASSPTQLGGITDTQYF. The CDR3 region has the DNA TGTGCCAGCAGCCCTACCCAGCTCGGTGGAATTACAGATACGCAGTATTTT.

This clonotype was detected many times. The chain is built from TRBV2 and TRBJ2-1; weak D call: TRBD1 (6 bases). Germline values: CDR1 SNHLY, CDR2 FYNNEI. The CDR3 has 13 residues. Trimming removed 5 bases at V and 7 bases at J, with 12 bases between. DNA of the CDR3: TGTGCCAGCAGTACATACACAGGGAATGAGCAGTTCTTC. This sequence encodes CASSTYTGNEQFF.

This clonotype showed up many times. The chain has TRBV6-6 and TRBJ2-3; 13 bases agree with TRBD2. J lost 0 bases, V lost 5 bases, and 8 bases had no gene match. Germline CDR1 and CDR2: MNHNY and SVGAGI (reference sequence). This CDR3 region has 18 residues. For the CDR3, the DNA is TGTGCCAGCAGTGGCGGGACTAGCGGGGACCCTAGCACAGATACGCAGTATTTT. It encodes CASSGGTSGDPSTDTQYF.

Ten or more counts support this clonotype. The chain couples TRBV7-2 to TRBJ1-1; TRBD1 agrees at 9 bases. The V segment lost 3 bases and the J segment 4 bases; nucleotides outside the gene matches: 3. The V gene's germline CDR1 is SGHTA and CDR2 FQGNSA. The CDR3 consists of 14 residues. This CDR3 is CASSLGTGRTEAFF. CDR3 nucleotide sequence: TGTGCCAGCAGCTTGGGGACAGGGCGCACTGAAGCTTTCTTT.

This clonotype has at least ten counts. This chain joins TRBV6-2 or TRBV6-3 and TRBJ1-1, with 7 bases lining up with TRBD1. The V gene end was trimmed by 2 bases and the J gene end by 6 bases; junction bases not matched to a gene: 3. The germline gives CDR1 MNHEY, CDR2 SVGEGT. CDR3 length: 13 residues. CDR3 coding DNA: TGTGCCAGCAGTTACATCGGGACAGCTGAAGCTTTCTTT. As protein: CASSYIGTAEAFF.

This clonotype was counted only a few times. CDR3 DNA sequence: TGTGCCAGCAGCCAAGCCGGACTAGCGGTCCAAGAGACCCAGTACTTC. Translating it yields CASSQAGLAVQETQYF. The chain uses TRBV3-1 and TRBJ2-5; 10 nucleotides align to TRBD2. From germline, CDR1 is LGHDT and CDR2 YNNKEL (reference sequence). The CDR3 totals 16 residues. The V gene end was trimmed by 1 base and the J gene end by 1 base; junction bases not matched to a gene: 3.

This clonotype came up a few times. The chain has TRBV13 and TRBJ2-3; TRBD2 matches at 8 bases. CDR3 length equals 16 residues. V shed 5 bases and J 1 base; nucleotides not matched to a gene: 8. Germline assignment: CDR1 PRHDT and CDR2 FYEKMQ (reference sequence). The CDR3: CASSPLGAGGTDTQYF. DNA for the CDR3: TGTGCCAGCAGCCCTCTGGGAGCGGGGGGCACAGATACGCAGTATTTT.

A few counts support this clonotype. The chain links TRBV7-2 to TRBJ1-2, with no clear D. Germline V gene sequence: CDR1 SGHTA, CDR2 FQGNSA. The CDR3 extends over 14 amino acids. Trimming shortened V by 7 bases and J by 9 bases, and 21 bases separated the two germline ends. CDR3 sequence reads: CASTSSRLTRSYTF. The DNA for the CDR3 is TGTGCCAGCACCTCGTCCCGCCTCACTCGCAGCTACACCTTC. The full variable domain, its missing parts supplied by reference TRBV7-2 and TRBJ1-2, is GAGVSQSPSNKVTEKGKDVELRCDPISGHTALYWYRQSLGQGLEFLIYFQGNSAPDKSGLPSDRFSAERTGGSVSTLTIQRTQQEDSAVYLCASTSSRLTRSYTFGSGTRLTVV.

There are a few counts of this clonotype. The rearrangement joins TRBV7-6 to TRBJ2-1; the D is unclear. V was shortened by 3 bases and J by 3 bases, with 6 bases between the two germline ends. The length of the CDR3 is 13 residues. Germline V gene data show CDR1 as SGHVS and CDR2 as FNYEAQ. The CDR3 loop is CASSFDGYNEQFF. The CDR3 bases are TGTGCCAGCAGCTTTGATGGCTACAATGAGCAGTTCTTC.

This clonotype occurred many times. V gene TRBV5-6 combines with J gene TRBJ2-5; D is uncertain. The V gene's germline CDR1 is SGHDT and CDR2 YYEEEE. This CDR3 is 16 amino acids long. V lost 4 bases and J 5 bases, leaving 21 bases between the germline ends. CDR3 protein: CASSTTDLRPGETQYF. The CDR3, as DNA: TGTGCCAGCAGCACAACTGACTTGAGGCCTGGGGAGACCCAGTACTTC.

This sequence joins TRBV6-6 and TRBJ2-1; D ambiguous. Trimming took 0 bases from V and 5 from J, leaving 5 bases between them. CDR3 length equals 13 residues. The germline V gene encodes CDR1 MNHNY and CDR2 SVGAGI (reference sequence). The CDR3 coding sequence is TGTGCCAGCAGTTACTCGAAAAACAATGAGCAGTTCTTC. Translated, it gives CASSYSKNNEQFF.

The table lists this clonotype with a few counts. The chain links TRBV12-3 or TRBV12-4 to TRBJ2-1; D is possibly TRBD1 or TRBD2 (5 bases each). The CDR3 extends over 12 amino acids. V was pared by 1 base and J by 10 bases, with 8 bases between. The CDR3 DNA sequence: TGTGCCAGCAGTTTAGGTGAGGGGGAGCAGTTCTTC. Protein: CASSLGEGEQFF.